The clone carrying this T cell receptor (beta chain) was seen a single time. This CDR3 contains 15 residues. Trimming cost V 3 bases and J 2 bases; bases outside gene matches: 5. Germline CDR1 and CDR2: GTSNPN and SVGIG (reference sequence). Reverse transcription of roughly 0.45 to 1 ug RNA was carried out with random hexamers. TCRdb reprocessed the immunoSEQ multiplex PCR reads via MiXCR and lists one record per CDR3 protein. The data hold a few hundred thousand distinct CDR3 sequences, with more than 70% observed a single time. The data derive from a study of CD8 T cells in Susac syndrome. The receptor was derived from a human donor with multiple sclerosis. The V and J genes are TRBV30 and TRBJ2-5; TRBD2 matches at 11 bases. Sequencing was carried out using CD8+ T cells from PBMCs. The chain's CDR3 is CAWRGLAELQETQYF. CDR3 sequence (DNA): TGTGCCTGGAGGGGACTAGCGGAACTTCAAGAGACCCAGTACTTC.